The rows below give T cell receptor beta chains drawn from one sample of a study of cytomegalovirus exposure and HLA in healthy donors. Assay: immunoSEQ multiplex PCR; the TCRdb copy retains only in-frame clones and omits some. Of around 100,000 clones in the sample, 55% to 80% were seen once. Sequencing was done on a sample of PBMCs. The receptors shown here come from a woman in her 30s in good health and CMV-seronegative. Each CDR3 is given with its conserved first and last residue.

v_gene: TRBV11-3; CDR3aa: CASSLGQGTEAFF
v_gene: TRBV30; CDR3aa: CAWSWTDVKFSGASVLTF
v_gene: TRBV11-1; CDR3aa: CASSKRTGGTGNTIYF
v_gene: TRBV7-9; CDR3aa: CASSMGDRYNEKLFF
v_gene: TRBV11-1; CDR3aa: CASSLTRTQNTGELFF
v_gene: TRBV27; CDR3aa: CASSASVAGSKNIQYF
v_gene: TRBV18; CDR3aa: CASSPGWGGTSDTQYF
v_gene: TRBV7-2; CDR3aa: CASSLKRGEDGQPQHF
v_gene: TRBV30; CDR3aa: CAWDRGMGTEAFF
v_gene: TRBV7-2; CDR3aa: CASSLKGGMRVNEQFF
v_gene: TRBV7-9; CDR3aa: CASSFPGGLFTEAFF
v_gene: TRBV7-9; CDR3aa: CASSLVASGQFF
v_gene: TRBV7-2; CDR3aa: CASTLGAGIQPQHF
v_gene: TRBV7-9; CDR3aa: CASSPLTSTDTQYF
v_gene: TRBV14; CDR3aa: CASSQGTGMSTEAFF
v_gene: TRBV2; CDR3aa: CASSAQDNQPQHF
v_gene: TRBV6-1; CDR3aa: CASSEGTSGRKTQYF
v_gene: TRBV6-1; CDR3aa: CASSEALAGYNSPLHF
v_gene: TRBV7-9; CDR3aa: CASSQGTGGNQPQHF
v_gene: TRBV5-8; CDR3aa: CASIFYRDRLSGNTIYF
v_gene: TRBV28; CDR3aa: CASSLERGTGSNQPQHF
v_gene: TRBV6-5; CDR3aa: CASTPGQGLFEQYF
v_gene: TRBV7-6; CDR3aa: CASSLLVGGQGETQYF
v_gene: TRBV9; CDR3aa: CASSAIGGTPVHTGELFF
v_gene: TRBV6-5; CDR3aa: CASSRTSPNYGYTF
v_gene: TRBV27; CDR3aa: CASSPVAGGPTGELFF
v_gene: TRBV7-8; CDR3aa: CASSPSGTSQFF
v_gene: TRBV5-1; CDR3aa: CASSRTGDLQETQYF
v_gene: TRBV2; CDR3aa: CASSEARAYYGYTF
v_gene: TRBV7-7; CDR3aa: CASSLVAARGNTIYF
v_gene: TRBV20-1; CDR3aa: CSGDREWTQYF
v_gene: TRBV5-4; CDR3aa: CASSLLAGVGTDTQYF
v_gene: TRBV6-5; CDR3aa: CASSYLTGTRETQYF
v_gene: TRBV11-2; CDR3aa: CASTSDRGRTEAFF
v_gene: TRBV27; CDR3aa: CATWDSLGRTDTQYF
v_gene: TRBV4-2; CDR3aa: CASSQDRGLAGTDTQYF
v_gene: TRBV5-6; CDR3aa: CASSIIQGQPQHF
v_gene: TRBV9; CDR3aa: CASSEGNRSPEQYF
v_gene: TRBV7-2; CDR3aa: CASSPVVGPHGYTF
v_gene: TRBV28; CDR3aa: CASSPGGLAEYNEQFF
v_gene: TRBV2; CDR3aa: CASAADRGYGYTF
v_gene: TRBV19; CDR3aa: CASSRGQRNTIYF
v_gene: TRBV6-5; CDR3aa: CASRPQGVSGNTIYF
v_gene: TRBV9; CDR3aa: CASSDGLAGVGTDTQYF
v_gene: TRBV30; CDR3aa: CASDAGTAYYEQYF
v_gene: TRBV7-6; CDR3aa: CASSQSTGAVPQHF